This T cell receptor beta chain was profiled in a study of cytomegalovirus exposure and HLA in healthy donors. The CDR3 extends over 12 amino acids. CDR1 is GTSNPN and CDR2 is SVGIG in the germline V gene (reference sequence). The study ran its PCR with 60 Vbeta and 13 Jbeta primers. Profiled with immunoSEQ multiplex PCR; TCRdb holds only in-frame clones, not every one. The sample holds about 92,000 clones; roughly 70% are singletons and the top ten take around 16%. The TCR was taken from a woman aged 18-29 years in good health and CMV-seropositive. Sequenced input: PBMCs. The chain has TRBV30 and TRBJ2-1; D perhaps matches TRBD2 (6 bases). CDR3 nucleotides: TGTGGCGGGGCAAAGGATTACAATGAGCAGTTCTTC. Protein sequence: CGGAKDYNEQFF.